The present T cell receptor (beta chain) was sequenced within a study of shared clonotypes between healthy human individuals (dated by TCRdb to 2020 to 2022). In the study overall: The cohort included three men and a couple of women between 18 and 49 years of age. For each donor, CD4 naive and CD4 memory were each run on three plates, CD8 naive on two plates, and CD8 memory on one plate. The study deeply sequenced blood TCR repertoires of five healthy adults to estimate repertoire size and the extent of clonotype sharing between individuals. To increase sequencing depth and limit assay-specific biases, TCR repertoire library preparation and sequencing were carried out by different laboratories using diverse techniques. Per donor, leukapheresis produced somewhere between about 0.94 and 9 billion PBMCs.

As concerns this clone: Its antigen is not yet known. No clone much larger than this one lies a single base away; base qualities are absent.

Study-wide findings and limitations: Approximately 4.8% of naive CD4, around 3.6% of naive CD8, approximately 2% of memory CD4, and approximately 0.39% of memory CD8 clonotypes were shared across a few donors. Only blood was sampled, and tissue TCR repertoires likely differ from those in blood. Compared with non-shared clonotypes, clonotypes shared by all four sorted-subset donors had higher generation probabilities. Naive subsets generally had larger estimated clonotype richness than memory subsets. Even with the large sequencing depth, rarefaction of the sorted-subset datasets indicated that sequencing was incomplete. Because the study included only a small number of donors, the genetic and exposure-history diversity represented was limited. Based on pairwise subsampling, the degree of clonotype sharing among donors was expected to be affected by sequencing depth.

Germline trimming: 4 bases from V, 8 bases from J; junction bases outside gene matches: 12. From the cysteine up to the phenylalanine, the CDR3 has a length of 16 residues. The retained sequence is limited to the CDR3, 48 bases, with the frame set at the first base. CDR1 and CDR2 (SGHKS, YYEKEE) derive from the germline V gene (reference sequence). The donors were healthy, HIV-negative adults with no recently reported acute infections or vaccinations. Every donor was a Caucasian adult residing in Nashville, Tennessee, USA. CD4+ T cells were enriched by magnetic negative selection, after which naive cells were positively selected on CD45RA and the negative fraction was taken as the memory subset. Blood was obtained by leukapheresis, after which PBMCs were separated by Ficoll-Histopaque density gradient centrifugation and cryopreserved in liquid nitrogen vapor phase. Analytical flow cytometry was used to check the purity and quantity of every magnetically sorted T cell population. Genomic DNA was isolated from each sorted fraction and quantified by UV absorbance on a Nanodrop 2000c.

TCR CDR3 regions were amplified from genomic DNA by multiplex PCR using the deep immunoSEQ assay. Extracted genomic DNA from each cell subset was distributed evenly across all wells of several immunoSEQ 96-well plates, and each plate was treated as a replicate. For sorted subsets, about 0.2 ug genomic DNA, equal to 25,000 to 35,000 T cell genomes, was loaded into each replicate PCR. Purified libraries were quantified with a Qubit 3.0 fluorometer, sized on a Bioanalyzer 2100, and re-quantified with the KAPA Library Quantification kit. Each immunoSEQ 96-well plate was sequenced on its own single-read 150-cycle Illumina NextSeq 550 flow cell. In the source study's methods: The immunoSEQ output contained only junctional sequences without quality scores, so filtering could not match that applied to full-length reads. Sequences were annotated with PyIR, a Python wrapper for IgBLAST v1.9, and V/J genes and CDR3 were assigned using IMGT germline references. Reads were filtered out if the reads had weak V/J assignments (E-value above 1e-6), no CDR3, stop codons, out-of-frame junctions, or ambiguous translated residues. V3J clonotypes were defined as sequences sharing an identical inferred V gene, J gene, and CDR3 amino acid sequence. Percentage overlap between repertoires was calculated by dividing the number of shared unique clonotypes by the size of the smaller repertoire. Richness of each repertoire was evaluated using RTK rarefaction, the Chao1 estimator, and Recon v2.1 estimates of unobserved clonotypes. Generation probabilities were computed with OLGA for all TCRbeta clonotypes obtained by the gDNA method from several donors. Sourced from immuneACCESS, this table was stored by TCRdb with only in-frame sequences that have V and J called. A share of the clones is absent; for the studies checked, an unresolved V gene accounts for under half, and the remainder has no known explanation. That table gives V, J and clone size, and the DNA gave D and trimming. The sample table holds more than 1.2 million clones, of which around 98.5% were seen once. Approximately 0.38% of the sample is taken by the ten largest.

Rearrangement joined TRBV5-5 to TRBJ2-1; 10 of the junction bases match TRBD1. The receptor was isolated from a man aged 25 to 45 in good health. The sample comprised naive CD4+ T cells sorted from blood. The sample's cell subset or site label is to be understood as: CD45RA+ positively selected. CDR3 sequence: CASSRSRDRGGDEQFF. DNA sequence: TGTGCCAGCAGCCGAAGCCGGGACAGGGGCGGAGATGAGCAGTTCTTC. The full variable domain, completed from the reference TRBV5-5 and TRBJ2-1 proteins outside the CDR3, reads DAGVTQSPTHLIKTRGQQVTLRCSPISGHKSVSWYQQVLGQGPQFIFQYYEKEERGRGNFPDRFSARQFPNYSSELNVNALLLGDSALYLCASSRSRDRGGDEQFFGPGTRLTVL.